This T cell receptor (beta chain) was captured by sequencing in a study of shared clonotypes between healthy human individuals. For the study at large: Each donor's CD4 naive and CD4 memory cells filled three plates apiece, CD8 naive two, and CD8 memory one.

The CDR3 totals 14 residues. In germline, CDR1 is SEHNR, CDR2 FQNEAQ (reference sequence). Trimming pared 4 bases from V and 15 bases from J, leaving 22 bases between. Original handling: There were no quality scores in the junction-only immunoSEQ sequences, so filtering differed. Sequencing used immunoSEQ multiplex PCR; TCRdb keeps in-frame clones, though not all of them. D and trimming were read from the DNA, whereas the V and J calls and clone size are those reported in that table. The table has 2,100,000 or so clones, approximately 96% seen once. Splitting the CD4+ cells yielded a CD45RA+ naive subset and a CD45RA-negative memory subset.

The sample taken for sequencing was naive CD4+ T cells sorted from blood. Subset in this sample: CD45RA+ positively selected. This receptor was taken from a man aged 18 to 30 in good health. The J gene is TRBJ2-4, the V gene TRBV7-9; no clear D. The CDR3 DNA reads TGTGCCAGCAGCTGGCGGACCGCACGACCTCATGGGTACTTC. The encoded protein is CASSWRTARPHGYF.